The source of this T cell receptor (beta chain) is a study of technical replicates of blood from a handful of donors. The CDR3 sequence is 12 residues long. Germline V gives CDR1 PRHDT, CDR2 FYEKMQ (reference sequence). Profiling relied on immunoSEQ multiplex PCR, and the TCRdb table lists in-frame clones only, not all of them. The sample records roughly 79,000 clones, 95% to 96% being singletons. Turning to this clone: At one of its ends the junction is not consistent with the germline gene, which may arise from a read error.

The receptor was derived from a human donor in good health. This rearrangement joins TRBV13 to TRBJ2-7; D perhaps matches TRBD1 (5 bases). The sequenced sample was T cells isolated from PBMCs. The CDR3 is CASSLEDIPTRF. Written as DNA, the CDR3 is TGTGCCAGCAGCTTAGAGGACATCCCAACGCGTTTC.